This TCR beta chain comes out of a study of CD8+ T cells in alopecia areata. Reverse transcription of extracted RNA yielded cDNA, which provided the sequencing template. Produced via immunoSEQ multiplex PCR; TCRdb's table is partial and in-frame only. In the table there are 120,000 to 150,000 clones, 86% of which are singletons. Treatment here: oral pan-JAK inhibitor, 5-10 mg twice daily. Trimming took 2 bases from V and 4 from J, leaving 16 bases between them. Germline CDR1 SNHLY, CDR2 FYNNEI. The length of the CDR3 is 16 residues. The V call is TRBV2, the J call TRBJ2-3, with a tentative D call TRBD2 (5 bases). The source of this sequence is a human donor with alopecia areata. The material was CD8+ T cells sorted from blood, obtained at week 4, from a patient treated with tofacitinib. The CDR3 region has the DNA TGTGCCAGCAGTGAACTGGTGGGGAGTGTGGCAGATACGCAGTATTTT. Translation: CASSELVGSVADTQYF.